The T cell receptor beta chain under discussion was sequenced for a study of T cells in narcolepsy. Profiling relied on immunoSEQ multiplex PCR, and the TCRdb table lists in-frame clones only, not all of them. The sample lists roughly 25,000 clones, roughly 86% occurring once. This clone was seen only once. Its target is not known. Study-level points and caveats: Autoreactive clone sequences were missing from some blood memory CD4+ repertoires. Reportedly, autoreactive clonotypes were serially detected in patients' blood but not controls'. HCRT-specific and TRIB2-specific autoreactive clonotypes appeared among same-patient CSF and blood CD4+ clonotypes.

Sequencing was performed on CD45RA- memory CD4+ T cells from PBMCs. The receptor comes from a human donor with narcolepsy.

DNA for the CDR3: TGTGCCAGCAGCTTAGTGAGCGGGAGTAAGTCCTACGAGCAGTACTTC. It translates to CASSLVSGSKSYEQYF. The V gene is TRBV7-2, the J gene TRBJ2-7; TRBD2 aligns across 8 bases. The junction had 6 bases not matched to a gene; V was cut back by 1 base and J by 1 base. CDR3 size: 16 residues. Germline CDR1 SGHTA, CDR2 FQGNSA.